The rows below give T cell receptor beta chains drawn from one sample of a study of blood T cells in healthy people across ages. MiXCR, run by TCRdb on the 5' RACE reads, gives a single entry per CDR3 protein. The table includes about a million distinct CDR3 sequences, about 48% detected once. Material: blood. These receptor sequences come from a man under 40 in good health. Each CDR3 is given with its conserved first and last residue. Each record gives: V gene, J gene, clone size, D gene, CDR3 DNA, CDR3 protein. A D gene is named only where the DNA matches it firmly. Clone size appears in some rows only: once, few, many, or a class for an expanded clone.

>TRBV14|TRBJ1-2|-|-
TGTGCCAGCAGCCAAGATTGGCAGGGGAATGGCTACACCTTC
CASSQDWQGNGYTF
>TRBV20-1|TRBJ1-6|-|TRBD1
TGCAGTGCTTCCCGGGACAGGGGTAATTCACCCCTCCACTTT
CSASRDRGNSPLHF
>TRBV14|TRBJ2-5|-|TRBD2
TGTGCCAGCAGGTCCGGACTAGCGGGGGCCCAAGAGACCCAGTACTTC
CASRSGLAGAQETQYF
>TRBV7-7|TRBJ2-5|-|-
TGTGCTAGCAGCTTAGGGGTACAGCGGCAAGAGACCCAGTACTTC
CASSLGVQRQETQYF
>TRBV7-3|TRBJ1-5|few|-
TGTGCCAGCAGCTCACAGTTGTCGGGCAATCAGCCCCAGCATTTT
CASSSQLSGNQPQHF
>TRBV20-1|TRBJ2-1|once|TRBD1
TGCAGTGCCAAACGGGACAGGTACAATGAGCAGTTCTTC
CSAKRDRYNEQFF
>TRBV12-3/TRBV12-4|TRBJ2-1|-|TRBD2
TGTGCCAGCGGTTTCAGTTGGGGTAGAGGGTTGGTAGCGGGGGGTTTCAACCATGAGCAGTTCTTC
CASGFSWGRGLVAGGFNHEQFF
>TRBV3-1|TRBJ2-2|once|-
TGTGCCAGCAGCCAAGTGGGCCCAGGGGTCACCGGGGAGCTGTTTTTT
CASSQVGPGVTGELFF
>TRBV14|TRBJ2-1|-|-
TGTGCCAGCAGCCAGATTCAGGGGGAGCAGTTCTTC
CASSQIQGEQFF
>TRBV28|TRBJ2-3|-|-
TGTGCCAGCAGTTACAGGGAATTGGTCGCAGATACGCAGTATTTT
CASSYRELVADTQYF
>TRBV5-1|TRBJ2-1|many|-
TGTGCCAGCAGTTTAGGGGGGTACAATGAGCAGTTCTTC
CASSLGGYNEQFF
>TRBV6-1|TRBJ2-5|many|TRBD1
TGTGCCAGCAGTGTATGGACAGGGGCCCAAGAGACCCAGTACTTC
CASSVWTGAQETQYF
>TRBV4-1|TRBJ1-4|few|-
TGCGCCAGCAGCCAAGAGCGGGGGTTTCGTGAAAAACTGTTTTTT
CASSQERGFREKLFF
>TRBV12-3/TRBV12-4|TRBJ2-3|-|TRBD2
TGTGCCAGCACAACAGCGGGGGGGCGGGATACGCAGTATTTT
CASTTAGGRDTQYF
>TRBV20-1|TRBJ2-3|-|TRBD1
TGCAGTGCTAGCGGACAGGGGCACACAGATACGCAGTATTTT
CSASGQGHTDTQYF
>TRBV7-9|TRBJ1-1|many|TRBD1
TGTGCCAGCAGCCGAGGCCGGGGGGACAGGGAGAACACTGAAGCTTTCTTT
CASSRGRGDRENTEAFF